This T cell receptor (beta chain) came from a study of identical twins. This CDR3 spans 16 amino acids. Notes on the study in general: Sharing of beta out-of-frame sequences by twins showed a weaker excess. A lower insertion count was a feature of abundant cord blood beta clonotypes, with no such feature in memory repertoires. The study reached conclusions through statistical analysis that was cross-sectional, not following the same donors.

This clonotype has a count of ten or more. Its target is not known. Template switching, a step in the protocol, added a universal primer site, and cDNA carried unique molecular identifiers. TCRdb reprocessed the 5' RACE reads via MiXCR and lists one record per CDR3 protein. The table lists hundreds of thousands of distinct CDR3 sequences, roughly 10% of them singletons. The sample was also reused in another study, on yellow fever vaccine responses in identical twins.

The gene calls are TRBV21-1 and TRBJ2-7; the table's D call TRBD1 went unverified against the DNA. TRBV21-1 is noted as a pseudogene. The sequenced sample consisted of CD8+ T cells sorted from blood. The TCR sequence derives from a woman aged 18-30 years in good health. The CDR3 is CASANRGPDRAGEQYF. The CDR3 DNA is TGTGCCAGCGCGAACAGAGGACCGGACAGGGCCGGCGAGCAGTACTTC.